This T cell receptor (beta chain) was retrieved from a study of vaccination and CD4 T cells after COVID-19. Study overall: Everyone enrolled got two doses of BNT162b2 or mRNA-1273 vaccine.

TCRdb recomputed calls from the PCR reads with MiXCR, one row per CDR3 protein. The top ten hold under 6.5% of the sample, which has approximately 36,000 distinct CDR3 sequences, 36% seen once. Time point denoted: late sampling 161 to 241 days after vaccination in a few convalescent patients. The germline V gene encodes CDR1 LNHDA and CDR2 SQIVND (reference sequence). Between the trimmed V and J ends, which lost 7 bases and 8 bases, there was a span of 12 bases. This CDR3 is built from 13 residues. The sample in question was CD4+ T cells from blood, obtained about 7 months after SARS-CoV-2 vaccination. The receptor comes from a human donor who had recovered from COVID-19. This sequence joins TRBV19 and TRBJ1-6; D is unresolved. The CDR3 is CASTHHSYSPLHF. The CDR3 bases are TGTGCCAGTACCCACCACAGCTATTCACCCCTCCACTTT. Complete variable domain (other parts from reference TRBV19 and TRBJ1-6): DGGITQSPKYLFRKEGQNVTLSCEQNLNHDAMYWYRQDPGQGLRLIYYSQIVNDFQKGDIAEGYSVSREKKESFPLTVTSAQKNPTAFYLCASTHHSYSPLHFGNGTRLTVT.